This T cell receptor beta chain was profiled in a study of T cell responses to AZD1222 COVID-19 vaccine. This CDR3 has 13 amino acids. Germline lookup yields CDR1 MNHNS and CDR2 SASEGT. Trimming at V came to 2 bases and at J to 8 bases, leaving 5 bases not matched to a gene. The data were produced by immunoSEQ multiplex PCR, yet TCRdb's version contains in-frame clones alone and is incomplete. The sample includes about 200,000 clones, approximately 93% of them seen just once. Second doses that came at about 4 or about 12 weeks were put together. The clonotype originates from an adult who received the AZD1222 COVID-19 vaccine. The sample in question was peripheral blood, obtained 28 days after the second AZD1222 dose. The rearrangement links TRBV6-1 to TRBJ1-2, with 7 bases that match TRBD1. CDR3 in amino acids: CASSEYRGGGYTF. As DNA, the CDR3 is TGTGCCAGCAGTGAATACAGGGGCGGAGGCTACACCTTC.